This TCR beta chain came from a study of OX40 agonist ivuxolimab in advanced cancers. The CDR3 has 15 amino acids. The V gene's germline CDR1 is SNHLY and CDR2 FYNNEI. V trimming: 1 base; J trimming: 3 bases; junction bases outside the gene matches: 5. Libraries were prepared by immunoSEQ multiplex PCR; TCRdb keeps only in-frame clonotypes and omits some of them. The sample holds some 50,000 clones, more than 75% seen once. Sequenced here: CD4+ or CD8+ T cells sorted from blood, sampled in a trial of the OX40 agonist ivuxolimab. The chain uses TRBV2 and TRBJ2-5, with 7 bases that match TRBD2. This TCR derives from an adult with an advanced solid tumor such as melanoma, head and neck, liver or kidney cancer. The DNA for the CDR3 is TGTGCCAGCAGTGAAGAAGAGGGAGGGAAAGAGACCCAGTACTTC. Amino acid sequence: CASSEEEGGKETQYF.